A single sample is the source of the 2 T cell receptor beta chains below, sequenced in a study of T cell repertoires in cytomegalovirus infection. TCRdb redid the calling of the reads with MiXCR, one entry per CDR3 protein. The data hold 750,000 to 900,000 distinct CDR3 sequences, with about 27% observed a single time. No antigen is known for these receptors. The sequencing here drew on cultured CD8+ T cells from PBMCs, taken from culture after CMV antigen stimulation. These receptors came from a human donor in good health (CMV status not recorded). Some clones in this sample may be carry-over from other donors' samples.

This clonotype was detected a few times. The chain links TRBV4-1 to TRBJ1-1, with 10 positions matching TRBD1. Germline V CDR1 and CDR2: MGHRA, YSYEKL. V dropped 3 bases and J dropped 3; count of bases not matched to a gene: 7. The CDR3 contains 16 residues. The CDR3 region is CASSHLEGQGDTEAFF. CDR3 bases: TGCGCCAGCAGCCACCTCGAAGGACAGGGGGACACTGAAGCTTTCTTT.

V usage is TRBV20-1 and J usage is TRBJ2-2; 12 nucleotides agree with TRBD1. Germline CDR1 reads DFQATT; CDR2 reads SNEGSKA (reference sequence). The V segment lost 1 base and the J segment 6 bases; nucleotides outside the gene matches: 15. This CDR3 is 19 amino acids long. CDR3 DNA sequence: TGCAGTGCTAGAGGAGACCGGGACAGGGGGCCCCAGGTCGCCGGGGAGCTGTTTTTT. This sequence encodes CSARGDRDRGPQVAGELFF.